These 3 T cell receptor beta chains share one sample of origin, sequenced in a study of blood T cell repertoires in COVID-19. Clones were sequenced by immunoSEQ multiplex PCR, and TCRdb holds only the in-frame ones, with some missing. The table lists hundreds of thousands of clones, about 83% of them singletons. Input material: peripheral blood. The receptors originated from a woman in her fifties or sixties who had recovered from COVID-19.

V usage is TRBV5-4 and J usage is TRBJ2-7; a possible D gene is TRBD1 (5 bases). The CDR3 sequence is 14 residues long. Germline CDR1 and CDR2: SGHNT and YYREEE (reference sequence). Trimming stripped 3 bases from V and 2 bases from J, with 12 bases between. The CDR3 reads CASSSGQRTYEQYF. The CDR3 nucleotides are TGTGCCAGCAGCTCAGGGCAGAGGACCTACGAGCAGTACTTC.

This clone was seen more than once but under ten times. In DNA form, the CDR3 reads TGTGCCAGCAGTTACTCCTCCGGGGGTGCTGAAGCTTTCTTT. Its translation: CASSYSSGGAEAFF. The gene calls are TRBV6-2 or TRBV6-3 and TRBJ1-1, with D possibly TRBD1 on 5 matching bases. The ends were cut back, 0 bases at V and 6 bases at J, with 11 bases in the middle. The V gene's germline CDR1 is MNHEY and CDR2 SVGEGT. The CDR3 has 14 residues.

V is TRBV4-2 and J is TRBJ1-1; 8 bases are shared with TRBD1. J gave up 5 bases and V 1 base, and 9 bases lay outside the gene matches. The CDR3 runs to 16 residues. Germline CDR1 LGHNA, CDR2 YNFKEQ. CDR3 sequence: CASSQVDRGLWTEAFF. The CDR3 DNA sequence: TGTGCCAGCAGCCAAGTCGACAGGGGTTTGTGGACTGAAGCTTTCTTT.